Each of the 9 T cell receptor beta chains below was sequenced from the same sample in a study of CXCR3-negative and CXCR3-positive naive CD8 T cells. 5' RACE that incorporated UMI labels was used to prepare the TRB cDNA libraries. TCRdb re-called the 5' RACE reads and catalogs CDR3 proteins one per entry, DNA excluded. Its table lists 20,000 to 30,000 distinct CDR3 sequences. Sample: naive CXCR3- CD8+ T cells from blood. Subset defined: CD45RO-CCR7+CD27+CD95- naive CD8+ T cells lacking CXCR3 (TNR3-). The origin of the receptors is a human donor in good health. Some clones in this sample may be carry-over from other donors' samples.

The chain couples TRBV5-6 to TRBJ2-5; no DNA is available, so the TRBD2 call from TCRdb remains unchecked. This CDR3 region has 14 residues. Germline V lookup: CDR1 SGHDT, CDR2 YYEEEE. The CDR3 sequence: CASSLGSGRETQYF.

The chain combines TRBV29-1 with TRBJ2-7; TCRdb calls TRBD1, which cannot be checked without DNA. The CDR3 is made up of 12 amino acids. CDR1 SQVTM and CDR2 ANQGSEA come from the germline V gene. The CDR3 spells CSVESGGYEQYF.

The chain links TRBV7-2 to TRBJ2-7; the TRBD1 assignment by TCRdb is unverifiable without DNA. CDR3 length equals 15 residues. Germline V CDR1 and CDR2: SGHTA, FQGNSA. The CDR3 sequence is CASSLGGGLLDEQYF.

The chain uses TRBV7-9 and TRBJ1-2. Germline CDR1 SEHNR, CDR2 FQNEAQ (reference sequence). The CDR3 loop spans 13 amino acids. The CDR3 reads CASSHPSESGYTF.

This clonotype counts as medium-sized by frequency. The CDR3 is CATSTAGLNTEAFF. This rearrangement joins TRBV15 to TRBJ1-1. The CDR3 runs 14 residues. Germline CDR1 and CDR2: LNHNV and YYDKDF (reference sequence).

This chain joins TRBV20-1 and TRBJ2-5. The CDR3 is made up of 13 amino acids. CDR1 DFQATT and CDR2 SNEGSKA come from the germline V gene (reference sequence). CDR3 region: CSARETNKETQYF.

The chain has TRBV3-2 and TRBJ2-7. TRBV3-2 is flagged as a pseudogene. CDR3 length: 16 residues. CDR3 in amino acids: CASSQERSGRPHEQYF.

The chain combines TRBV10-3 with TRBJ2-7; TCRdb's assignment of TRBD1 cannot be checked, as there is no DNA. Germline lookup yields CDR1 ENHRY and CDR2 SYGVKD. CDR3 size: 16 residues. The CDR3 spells CAISESRDRGLYEQYF.

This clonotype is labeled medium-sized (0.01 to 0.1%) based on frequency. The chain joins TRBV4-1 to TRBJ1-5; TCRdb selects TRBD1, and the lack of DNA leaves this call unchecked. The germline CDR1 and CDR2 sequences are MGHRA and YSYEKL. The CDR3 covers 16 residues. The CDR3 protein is CASSSKFGGGHQPQHF.